This TCR beta chain was sequenced in a study of blood T cell repertoires in COVID-19. On the study more broadly: From the United States, Italy and Spain came samples of acute and convalescent COVID-19. From T cells, B-cell-depleted T cells, or PBMCs came the material, which was cDNA or gDNA.

As handled by the study authors: The authors estimated nucleated cell counts from reference gene primer amplification. The data were produced by immunoSEQ multiplex PCR, yet TCRdb's version contains in-frame clones alone and is incomplete. The DNA gave D and trimming, while V, J and clone size come from that table. The data show approximately 84,000 clones, with 83% seen just once and about 29% held by the top ten. This CDR3 is built from 14 residues. Germline lookup yields CDR1 SGHNT and CDR2 YYREEE (reference sequence). V lost 0 bases, J lost 2 bases, and 9 bases lay in between. The origin of this receptor is a woman aged 80 or over with acute or convalescent COVID-19. This sequence joins TRBV5-4 and TRBJ2-7; D perhaps matches TRBD1 (5 bases). The sample was peripheral blood. The CDR3 nucleotides are TGTGCCAGCAGCTTGGTTGACAGAACCTACGAGCAGTACTTC. Protein: CASSLVDRTYEQYF.